The clone carrying this TCR beta chain was found a few times. Its target is unknown. CDR3 length equals 16 residues. The data originate from a study of human versus mouse CDR3 diversity and MHC coevolution. Study findings and constraints: Clonal inequality was lowest in most of the three human donors. Mice had fewer CDR3 deletions and insertions than humans on average.

Sorting isolated naive CD4 T cells lacking CD45RO and expressing CD62L. Libraries were prepared by immunoSEQ multiplex PCR; TCRdb keeps only in-frame clonotypes and omits some of them. The sample gives more than 60,000 clones, 85% to 95% of which show up once; less than 0.19% is in the top ten. This TCR derives from a person aged 30 to 69 in good health. The rearrangement joins TRBV21-1 to TRBJ2-7; the table gives TRBD1 as D, unverified against the DNA. TRBV21-1 is reported as a pseudogene. The sequenced material came from naive CD4+ T cells from blood. Subset noted: CD45RO-negative CD62L-positive naive CD4 T cells. The CDR3 region is CASSKVPGHSAYRQYF. The CDR3 bases are TGTGCCAGCAGCAAAGTACCGGGACATAGTGCGTACCGGCAGTACTTC.